These 7 T cell receptor beta chains share one sample of origin, sequenced in a study of blood T cell repertoires in COVID-19. TCRdb keeps only in-frame clones here, not all; method: immunoSEQ multiplex PCR. The table shows around 220,000 clones, with 90% occurring only once. Sequencing was done on a sample of PBMCs or T cells enriched from blood (not recorded which). The receptor set was obtained from a man aged 25-45 years who had been exposed to COVID-19.

The chain uses TRBV2 and TRBJ2-3; TRBD1 is a possible D gene (6 bases). With 7 bases removed from V and 2 bases from J, the gap between germline ends came to 10 bases. This CDR3 region has 13 residues. Germline V CDR1 and CDR2: SNHLY, FYNNEI. Written as DNA, the CDR3 is TGTGCCAGCAATCAGGGGCTCACAGATACGCAGTATTTT. Translating it yields CASNQGLTDTQYF. Looking up the rest from reference TRBV2 and TRBJ2-3 gives the full variable domain: EPEVTQTPSHQVTQMGQEVILRCVPISNHLYFYWYRQILGQKVEFLVSFYNNEISEKSEIFDDQFSVERPDGSNFTLKIRSTKLEDSAMYFCASNQGLTDTQYFGPGTRLTVL.

This rearrangement joins TRBV9 to TRBJ2-3; D ambiguous. CDR1 is SGDLS and CDR2 is YYNGEE in the germline V gene. The V and J ends lost 4 bases and 2 bases respectively, with 11 bases between them. The CDR3 runs 14 residues. The CDR3 region has the DNA TGTGCCAGCAGCCTCAAGACATACACAGATACGCAGTATTTT. It encodes CASSLKTYTDTQYF.

The rearrangement joins TRBV7-2 to TRBJ2-5; D is perhaps TRBD2 (7 bases). CDR1 and CDR2 from the germline V gene are SGHTA and FQGNSA. The V gene lost 1 base and the J gene lost 1 base, with 13 bases spanning the gap. The CDR3 spans 16 residues. CDR3 amino acids: CASSLEGGGLQETQYF. The CDR3 nucleotides read TGTGCCAGCAGCTTAGAGGGCGGGGGCCTCCAAGAGACCCAGTACTTC.

This chain joins TRBV19 and TRBJ1-4, with D possibly TRBD1 on 5 matching bases. This CDR3 contains 16 residues. Germline CDR1 reads LNHDA; CDR2 reads SQIVND (reference sequence). V lost 3 bases to trimming and J lost 0 bases, with 11 bases between them. The CDR3, as DNA: TGTGCCAGTAGTATCGCGGGACTTGCAACTAATGAAAAACTGTTTTTT. Amino acid sequence: CASSIAGLATNEKLFF. The full variable domain, completed using reference TRBV19 and TRBJ1-4, is DGGITQSPKYLFRKEGQNVTLSCEQNLNHDAMYWYRQDPGQGLRLIYYSQIVNDFQKGDIAEGYSVSREKKESFPLTVTSAQKNPTAFYLCASSIAGLATNEKLFFGSGTQLSVL.

This chain links TRBV27 with TRBJ2-7, with D possibly TRBD2 on 6 matching bases. The CDR3 has 14 residues. Germline V gene sequence: CDR1 MNHEY, CDR2 SMNVEV (reference sequence). With 6 bases removed from V and 3 bases from J, the gap between germline ends came to 15 bases. The CDR3 bases are TGTGCCAGCAGGGTAAGACTAGGTGGCTACGAGCAGTACTTC. It encodes CASRVRLGGYEQYF.

DNA for the CDR3: TGTGCCAGCAGCTTAGGTGCTAGCGGATCCTACGAGCAGTACTTC. Translated: CASSLGASGSYEQYF. V and J are TRBV13 and TRBJ2-7, with TRBD2 matching 7 bases. The CDR3 loop spans 15 amino acids. Per germline, CDR1 PRHDT and CDR2 FYEKMQ (reference sequence). V lost 0 bases, J lost 1 base, and 3 bases stayed unmatched.

This sequence joins TRBV5-1 and TRBJ1-3; no reliable D call. Germline V gene lookup returns CDR1 SGHRS and CDR2 YFSETQ. Trimming removed 0 bases at V and 2 bases at J, with 6 bases between. The CDR3 has 14 residues. CDR3 sequence reads: CASSLGGTGNTIYF. In DNA form, the CDR3 reads TGCGCCAGCAGCTTGGGAGGAACTGGAAACACCATATATTTT. Complete variable domain (other parts from reference TRBV5-1 and TRBJ1-3): KAGVTQTPRYLIKTRGQQVTLSCSPISGHRSVSWYQQTPGQGLQFLFEYFSETQRNKGNFPGRFSGRQFSNSRSEMNVSTLELGDSALYLCASSLGGTGNTIYFGEGSWLTVV.